This TCR beta chain is drawn from a study of blood T cell repertoires in COVID-19. In the study overall: Acute and convalescent COVID-19 specimens originated in the United States, Italy and Spain. T cells, B-cell-depleted T cells, or PBMCs provided the cDNA or gDNA that served as material.

In the original workflow: By means of reference gene primer amplification, nucleated cell counts were estimated. The method was immunoSEQ multiplex PCR; TCRdb's version includes in-frame clones alone and lacks a portion of them. The D gene and trimming were derived from the DNA, and the V and J assignments and clone size from that table. Of around 170,000 clones in the sample, approximately 79% are singletons; the top ten hold approximately 3%. With 0 bases removed from V and 4 bases from J, the gap between germline ends came to 12 bases. Per the germline V gene, CDR1 is MGHRA and CDR2 is YSYEKL. The CDR3 runs to 15 residues.

The origin of this receptor is a woman older than 75 with acute or convalescent COVID-19. The chain has TRBV4-1 and TRBJ1-2, with D possibly TRBD1 on 5 matching bases. Sequencing was done on a sample of peripheral blood. This CDR3 reads CASSQDWEGSYGYTF. The DNA for the CDR3 is TGCGCCAGCAGCCAAGATTGGGAGGGGTCCTATGGCTACACCTTC.